A single sample is the source of the 21 T cell receptor beta chains below, sequenced in a study of high-grade serous ovarian cancer treatment subgroups. Tumor samples were taken before definitive surgery or chemotherapy. Here immunoSEQ multiplex PCR was the method, and the copy in TCRdb shows in-frame clones only, minus some. Seen here are approximately 6,200 clones, 70% to 80% observed once, and the top ten hold about 6.1%. Source material: tumor tissue. The receptor source for this set is a human donor with high-grade serous ovarian cancer.

V usage is TRBV1 and J usage is TRBJ2-4; no check of the table's D call, TRBD2, against the DNA was made. TRBV1 is a pseudogene locus. CDR3 length equals 17 residues. The CDR3 DNA sequence: TGCACCAGCAGCCAAGATGAGGGGGGGGGAGGCAAAAACATTCAGTACTTC. Its translation is CTSSQDEGGGGKNIQYF.

This clone was seen once. In nucleotides, the CDR3 is TGTGCCAGCAGCCCGGGACAGGGAGGCTACGAGCAGTACTTC. It encodes CASSPGQGGYEQYF. The chain combines TRBV28 with TRBJ2-7; 9 bases agree with TRBD1. The V and J ends lost 6 bases and 3 bases, in that order; junction bases with no gene match: 6. Per germline, CDR1 MDHEN and CDR2 SYDVKM. The CDR3 has 14 residues. Together with reference TRBV28 and TRBJ2-7, the CDR3 gives the full variable domain: DVKVTQSSRYLVKRTGEKVFLECVQDMDHENMFWYRQDPGLGLRLIYFSYDVKMKEKGDIPEGYSVSREKKERFSLILESASTNQTSMYLCASSPGQGGYEQYFGPGTRLTVT.

The J gene is TRBJ1-2, the V gene TRBV20-1; no reliable D call. V lost 7 bases to trimming and J lost 3 bases, with 9 bases between them. Germline V gene data show CDR1 as DFQATT and CDR2 as SNEGSKA (reference sequence). The CDR3 is made up of 11 amino acids. The CDR3 region is CSGVNYYGYTF. In DNA form, the CDR3 reads TGCAGTGGGGTGAACTACTATGGCTACACCTTC.

This clone was seen only a few times. V is TRBV21-1 and J is TRBJ2-2. TRBV21-1 is deemed a pseudogene. The CDR3 has 16 amino acids. The chain's CDR3 is CASMFSGQGPTGELFF. The CDR3 region has the DNA TGTGCCAGCATGTTCAGCGGCCAGGGCCCAACCGGGGAGCTGTTTTTT.

This clone occurred a few times. The rearrangement joins TRBV19 to TRBJ1-3; weak D call: TRBD1 (6 bases). The length of the CDR3 is 13 residues. The V gene's germline CDR1 is LNHDA and CDR2 SQIVND (reference sequence). Trimming stripped 6 bases from V and 2 bases from J, with 8 bases between. DNA of the CDR3: TGTGCCAGTAGAAACAGGGCTGGAAACACCATATATTTT. This encodes CASRNRAGNTIYF.

CDR3 residues: CASSLAETTGSRGYTF. Written as DNA, the CDR3 is TGCGCCAGCAGCTTGGCCGAAACCACAGGGTCTAGGGGCTACACCTTC. The chain carries TRBV5-1 and TRBJ1-2; D is perhaps TRBD1 (6 bases). With 0 bases removed from V and 8 bases from J, the gap between germline ends came to 20 bases. Germline-derived CDR1 and CDR2 are SGHRS and YFSETQ. CDR3 length: 16 amino acids.

The CDR3 DNA follows: TGCGCCAGCAGCTCGCAGGGACAGGGGGCGACGGGGGCCAACGTCCTGACTTTC. It is translated as CASSSQGQGATGANVLTF. This chain links TRBV5-1 with TRBJ2-6, with 12 positions matching TRBD1. The CDR3 is 18 residues long. Germline V gives CDR1 SGHRS, CDR2 YFSETQ. The ends lost 3 bases at V and 4 bases at J; junction bases unmatched: 8.

This rearrangement joins TRBV9 to TRBJ2-7, with D possibly being TRBD1 (6 bases). Germline-derived CDR1 and CDR2 are SGDLS and YYNGEE. V lost 3 bases and J 5 bases, leaving 15 bases between the germline ends. The CDR3 spans 14 residues. In nucleotides, the CDR3 is TGTGCCAGCAGCGCCCGGGACATCGTTAACGAGCAGTACTTC. Residues: CASSARDIVNEQYF.

This chain links TRBV27 with TRBJ2-1, with 11 bases identical to TRBD2. The CDR3 spans 19 residues. Germline V gene lookup returns CDR1 MNHEY and CDR2 SMNVEV (reference sequence). V dropped 3 bases and J dropped 5; count of bases not matched to a gene: 15. DNA of the CDR3: TGTGCCAGCAGTTTCTACCCACCCACTCTAGCGGGGGGCGACAATGAGCAGTTCTTC. Translated: CASSFYPPTLAGGDNEQFF.

This chain links TRBV6-6 with TRBJ1-2; maybe TRBD1 (6 bases). Per the germline V gene, CDR1 is MNHNY and CDR2 is SVGAGI (reference sequence). V lost 7 bases to trimming and J lost 8 bases, with 14 bases between them. The CDR3 covers 12 residues. CDR3 residues: CASTRGAYGYTF. DNA for the CDR3: TGTGCCAGCACCAGGGGTGCATACGGCTACACCTTC.

CDR3 nucleotide sequence: TGTGCCAGCAGCCCTGACAATCAGCCCCAGCATTTT. Protein: CASSPDNQPQHF. The gene calls are TRBV7-9 and TRBJ1-5; D uncertain. This CDR3 region has 12 residues. V gave up 5 bases and J gave up 3 bases, with 5 bases separating them. Germline CDR1 and CDR2: SEHNR and FQNEAQ (reference sequence).

A single count supports this clone. The V gene is TRBV5-1, the J gene TRBJ1-1, with D possibly being TRBD1 (5 bases). The V and J ends lost 2 bases and 1 base respectively, with 6 bases between them. Germline loops: CDR1 SGHRS, CDR2 YFSETQ. The CDR3 has 13 residues. CDR3 in DNA: TGCGCCAGCAGCTTAGGGACGAACACTGAAGCTTTCTTT. Translated, it gives CASSLGTNTEAFF.

This clone was recorded a few times. V gene TRBV7-6 combines with J gene TRBJ1-5, with D uncertain. The germline V gene encodes CDR1 SGHVS and CDR2 FNYEAQ. The ends were cut back, 1 base at V and 4 bases at J, with 5 bases in the middle. This CDR3 spans 13 amino acids. The CDR3 loop is CASSLGQNQPQHF. For the CDR3, the DNA is TGTGCCAGCAGCTTAGGGCAGAATCAGCCCCAGCATTTT.

The gene calls are TRBV6-4 and TRBJ2-1; TRBD2 aligns across 11 bases. The CDR3 extends over 16 amino acids. Unmatched junction bases numbered 4, after V lost 4 bases and J lost 2 bases. The germline CDR1 and CDR2 sequences are MRHNA and SNTAGT. CDR3 sequence (DNA): TGTGCCAGCAGTGTCAGTAGCGGGGGGGCCTACAATGAGCAGTTCTTC. As protein: CASSVSSGGAYNEQFF.

The chain combines TRBV7-2 with TRBJ1-4, with a possible D match to TRBD1 (5 bases). The CDR3 sequence is 13 residues long. Germline V CDR1 and CDR2: SGHTA, FQGNSA. Trimming took 2 bases from V and 8 from J, leaving 9 bases between them. CDR3 DNA: TGTGCCAGCAGCTTACAGGGTGAGGAAAAACTGTTTTTT. This translates into CASSLQGEEKLFF.

The gene calls are TRBV30 and TRBJ1-1, with D possibly being TRBD1 (5 bases). The CDR3 spans 11 residues. Germline CDR1 and CDR2: GTSNPN and SVGIG (reference sequence). V dropped 0 bases and J dropped 10 bases, with 9 bases sitting between them. The CDR3 sequence is CAWSVSRAAFF. The CDR3 DNA follows: TGTGCCTGGAGTGTGAGCAGGGCAGCTTTCTTT.

The chain links TRBV12-1 to TRBJ1-5. TRBV12-1 is designated a pseudogene. This CDR3 is 19 amino acids long. The DNA of the CDR3 is TGTGCCAGCAGCGGAGGGTGCAGGGGCGAATTGGGCGAGGATCAGCCCCAGCATTTT. As protein: CASSGGCRGELGEDQPQHF.

The CDR3 loop is CASSPRGGGKYEQYF. CDR3 in DNA: TGTGCCAGCAGCCCGCGGGGAGGGGGCAAGTACGAGCAGTACTTC. This chain uses TRBV7-9 with TRBJ2-7; D might be TRBD1 or TRBD2, each matching 7 bases. The germline CDR1 and CDR2 sequences are SEHNR and FQNEAQ (reference sequence). Between the trimmed V and J ends, which lost 5 bases and 4 bases, there was a span of 18 bases. The CDR3 sequence is 15 residues long.

The rearrangement joins TRBV2 to TRBJ2-7; D perhaps matches TRBD1 (6 bases). This CDR3 has 14 residues. CDR1 is SNHLY, CDR2 FYNNEI, per germline. V was cut by 6 bases and J by 6 bases, with 18 bases left in between. In nucleotides, the CDR3 is TGTGCCAGCAGGGAACAGGGCCCCTCTGGCGAGCAGTACTTC. Translation gives CASREQGPSGEQYF. The full variable domain, its missing parts supplied by reference TRBV2 and TRBJ2-7, is EPEVTQTPSHQVTQMGQEVILRCVPISNHLYFYWYRQILGQKVEFLVSFYNNEISEKSEIFDDQFSVERPDGSNFTLKIRSTKLEDSAMYFCASREQGPSGEQYFGPGTRLTVT.

The chain carries TRBV13 and TRBJ2-7; 9 bases match TRBD1. CDR3 size: 13 residues. Germline loops: CDR1 PRHDT, CDR2 FYEKMQ (reference sequence). V was pared by 4 bases and J by 6 bases, with 4 bases of the junction left unmatched. CDR3 amino acids: CASSSRQGVEQYF. CDR3 coding DNA: TGTGCCAGCAGCTCCAGACAGGGGGTCGAGCAGTACTTC.

J is TRBJ2-5 and V is TRBV28; 7 nucleotides line up with TRBD1. Trimming cost V 5 bases and J 3 bases; bases outside gene matches: 6. The CDR3 spans 14 residues. Germline CDR1 MDHEN, CDR2 SYDVKM. The CDR3 bases are TGTGCCAGCAGTCCGGACAGGAAAGAAGAGACCCAGTACTTC. Its translation is CASSPDRKEETQYF.